This T cell receptor (beta chain) was sequenced during a study of blood T cell repertoires in COVID-19. Background on the study: Researchers got acute and convalescent COVID-19 samples from the United States, Italy and Spain.

On this clone: Distinct nucleotide sequences in the sample also encode this CDR3.

The data were produced by immunoSEQ multiplex PCR, yet TCRdb's version contains in-frame clones alone and is incomplete. Of roughly 300,000 clones in the sample, around 84% were seen once. This TCR was recovered from a woman aged 18-29 years who had recovered from COVID-19. Sequenced material: PBMCs or T cells enriched from blood (not recorded which).

The chain's CDR3 is CASSSGQGAYEQYF. The CDR3 region has the DNA TGCGCCAGCAGCTCAGGACAGGGGGCCTACGAGCAGTACTTC. The chain employs TRBV5-1 and TRBJ2-7; 10 bases fit TRBD1. This CDR3 region has 14 residues. Germline CDR1 reads SGHRS; CDR2 reads YFSETQ. The V gene end was trimmed by 3 bases and the J gene end by 2 bases; junction bases not matched to a gene: 2.